Below are 10 T cell receptor beta chains sequenced from a single sample in a study of blood T cells in healthy people across ages. Next came a second PCR, run for about 6 to 11 cycles, which used a sample-barcoded 5' primer along with a J-beta primer mix. TCRdb analysed the 5' RACE reads with MiXCR anew, one entry per CDR3 protein. The sample lists approximately 770,000 distinct CDR3 sequences, about 62% occurring once. The specimen sequenced was blood. Every receptor here comes from a man aged 25 to 40 in good health.

The chain is built from TRBV6-5 and TRBJ2-1; 13 bases fit TRBD2. V trimming: 0 bases; J trimming: 4 bases; junction bases outside the gene matches: 12. CDR1 is MNHEY, CDR2 SVGAGI, per germline. This CDR3 is 20 amino acids long. The DNA for the CDR3 is TGTGCCAGCAGTTACTCGAAGTCCCGCGTACTAGCGGGAGGGTACAATGAGCAGTTCTTC. Translated: CASSYSKSRVLAGGYNEQFF.

This chain links TRBV10-2 with TRBJ1-2; TRBD1 matches 9 bases. Germline trimming cut 1 base from V and 8 bases from J; bases unmatched to any gene: 8. This CDR3 contains 15 residues. Germline V gene sequence: CDR1 WSHSY, CDR2 SAAADI. The CDR3 protein is CASSEWTGDPSGYTF. The CDR3 coding sequence is TGCGCCAGCAGTGAGTGGACAGGGGACCCCTCGGGCTACACCTTC.

This clonotype was observed a few times. The chain links TRBV20-1 to TRBJ2-5; D is uncertain. The CDR3 is 15 amino acids. V lost 3 bases to trimming and J lost 1 base, with 15 bases between them. Looked up from germline, CDR1 is DFQATT and CDR2 is SNEGSKA (reference sequence). The CDR3 nucleotides are TGCAGTGCTAGCGAGAGTGAGGCAGTCCAAGAGACCCAGTACTTC. It is translated as CSASESEAVQETQYF.

The chain is built from TRBV4-1 and TRBJ2-5, with 12 positions matching TRBD2. In germline, CDR1 is MGHRA, CDR2 YSYEKL. V trimming: 1 base; J trimming: 4 bases; junction bases outside the gene matches: 10. The length of the CDR3 is 18 residues. As DNA, the CDR3 is TGCGCCAGCAGCCAAGCCCAGACTAGCGGGAGTCGAGGAGAGACCCAGTACTTC. Translation gives CASSQAQTSGSRGETQYF.

The chain recombines TRBV5-5 with TRBJ2-1, with D perhaps TRBD2 (5 bases). V was trimmed by 4 bases and J by 7 bases, leaving 21 bases between them. CDR3 length equals 16 residues. Germline CDR1 SGHKS, CDR2 YYEKEE (reference sequence). The DNA of the CDR3 is TGTGCCAGCAGCCCGATCCTTAGCGCTTCCTCAAATGAGCAGTTCTTC. Its translation: CASSPILSASSNEQFF.

The chain has TRBV7-2 and TRBJ2-1; TRBD1 matches at 7 bases. V dropped 5 bases and J dropped 5; count of bases not matched to a gene: 9. The CDR3 loop spans 15 amino acids. Looked up from germline, CDR1 is SGHTA and CDR2 is FQGNSA. In DNA, the CDR3 is TGTGCCAGCAGCGAGGGACAGTCCGGCCACAATGAGCAGTTCTTC. Protein sequence: CASSEGQSGHNEQFF.

The chain links TRBV9 to TRBJ1-2, with D unresolved. The CDR3 runs to 15 residues. The germline gives CDR1 SGDLS, CDR2 YYNGEE. The V end was cut by 6 bases, the J end by 2 bases, with 17 bases between. CDR3 loop: CASKSGGPGNYGYTF. In DNA, the CDR3 is TGTGCCAGCAAATCAGGCGGTCCGGGAAACTATGGCTACACCTTC.

On this clonotype: A junction boundary mismatches the germline segment, possibly from a read error. The rearrangement links TRBV10-3 to TRBJ2-1; 8 bases fit TRBD2. CDR1 ENHRY and CDR2 SYGVKD come from the germline V gene. The CDR3 sequence is 16 residues long. The CDR3, as DNA: TGTGCCGTCAGTGAGTCGGCGGGGGGCAGATACAATGAGCAGTTCTTC. Its translation: CAVSESAGGRYNEQFF.

This chain uses TRBV27 with TRBJ2-7, with D possibly being TRBD1 (5 bases). Germline-derived CDR1 and CDR2 are MNHEY and SMNVEV (reference sequence). The CDR3 runs 15 residues. The V gene lost 0 bases and the J gene lost 2 bases, with 11 bases spanning the gap. The DNA of the CDR3 is TGTGCCAGCAGTTTATCCCCCAGGGTGGCCTACGAGCAGTACTTC. This encodes CASSLSPRVAYEQYF.

In this sample, this clonotype turned up a few times. The CDR3 protein is CASGTGGLSGANVLTF. The CDR3 region has the DNA TGTGCCAGTGGGACAGGGGGCCTCTCTGGGGCCAACGTCCTGACTTTC. The chain joins TRBV2 to TRBJ2-6; 12 bases agree with TRBD1. This CDR3 spans 16 amino acids. CDR1 and CDR2 (germline): SNHLY, FYNNEI. Unmatched junction bases numbered 3, after V lost 9 bases and J lost 0 bases.